The sequence of this TCR beta chain was determined in a study of siplizumab effects on memory and regulatory T cells. For every sample, 95,000 to 100,000 TCR templates were assayed. This table comes from immunoSEQ multiplex PCR, and its TCRdb copy is limited to in-frame clones, with some not included. The data hold more than 85,000 clones, with roughly 94% observed a single time. Comment on this clone: Its antigen is currently unknown.

Germline lookup yields CDR1 DFQATT and CDR2 SNEGSKA (reference sequence). The V and J ends lost 4 bases and 9 bases respectively, with 4 bases between them. The CDR3 extends over 9 amino acids. Findings and caveats of the study: Naive T cells apparently outstripped memory cells in diversity and seemed major alloresponse contributors. Proliferating clones, CD4+ or CD8+, lacked an assignable naive or memory phenotype in roughly 80-96% of cases. With siplizumab, mappable alloreactive CD4+ clones averaged about 70% Treg-derived, versus around 28% in controls.

This rearrangement joins TRBV20-1 to TRBJ2-1; no clear D gene. The TCR comes from a human donor in good health. Specimen: Tregs sorted from blood. CDR3 bases: TGCAGTGCTAATTTTGAGCAGTTCTTC. The encoded protein is CSANFEQFF.